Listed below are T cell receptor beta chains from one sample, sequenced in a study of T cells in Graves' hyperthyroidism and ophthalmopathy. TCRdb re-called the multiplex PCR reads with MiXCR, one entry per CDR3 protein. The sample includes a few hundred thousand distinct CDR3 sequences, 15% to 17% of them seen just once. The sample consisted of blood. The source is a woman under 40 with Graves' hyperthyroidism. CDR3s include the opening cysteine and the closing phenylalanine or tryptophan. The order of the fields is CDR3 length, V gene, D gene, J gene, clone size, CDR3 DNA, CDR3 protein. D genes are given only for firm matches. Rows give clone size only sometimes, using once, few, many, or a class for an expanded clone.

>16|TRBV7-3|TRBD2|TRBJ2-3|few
TGTGCCAGCAGCTCCTTAGCGGGAATCGACACAGATACGCAGTATTTT
CASSSLAGIDTDTQYF
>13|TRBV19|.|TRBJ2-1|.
TGTGCCAGTAGTACAGACACATACAATGAGCAGTTCTTC
CASSTDTYNEQFF
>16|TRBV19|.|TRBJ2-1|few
TGTGCCAGTAGTATGGGGTCAGGGAACCCGGTGTATGAGCAGTTCTTC
CASSMGSGNPVYEQFF
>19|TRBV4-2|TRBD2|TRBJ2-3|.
TGTGCCAGCAGCCAAGTAGCGGGAGTGCTGGTTTATGGCACAGATACGCAGTATTTT
CASSQVAGVLVYGTDTQYF
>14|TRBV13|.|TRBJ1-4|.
TGTGCCAGCAGCCTCCGGGACGGCCGCAGAAAACTGTTTTTT
CASSLRDGRRKLFF
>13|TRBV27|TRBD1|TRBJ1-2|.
TGTGCCAGCACCCCCGGACAGGGGGTTGGCTACACCTTC
CASTPGQGVGYTF
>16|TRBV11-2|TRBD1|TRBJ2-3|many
TGTGCCAGCAGCACAGGGACAGCTTCTAGCACAGATACGCAGTATTTT
CASSTGTASSTDTQYF
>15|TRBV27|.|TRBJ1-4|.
TGTGCCAGCAGTTCCTACAGTACAACTAATGAAAAACTGTTTTTT
CASSSYSTTNEKLFF
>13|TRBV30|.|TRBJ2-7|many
TGTGCCGGGACTGAAGGCTTATACTACGAGCAGTACTTC
CAGTEGLYYEQYF
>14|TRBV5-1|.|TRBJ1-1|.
TGCGCCAGCAGCCAATCAGGGTATCCCACTGAAGCTTTCTTT
CASSQSGYPTEAFF
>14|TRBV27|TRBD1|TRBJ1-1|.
TGTGCCAGCAGTTTATACCCGGGACAGGACCGAGCTTTCTTT
CASSLYPGQDRAFF
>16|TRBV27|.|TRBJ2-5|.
TGTGCCAGCAGGGGTGTATCCGGGTACGACCAAGAGCCCCAGTACTTC
CASRGVSGYDQEPQYF
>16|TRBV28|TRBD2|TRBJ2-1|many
TGTGCCAGCATCCCTAGCGGGAGGGTGTCCTACAATGAGCAGTTCTTC
CASIPSGRVSYNEQFF
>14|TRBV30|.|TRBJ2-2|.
TGTGCCTGTCGAATCAGGGACGACACCGGGGAGCTGTTTTTT
CACRIRDDTGELFF
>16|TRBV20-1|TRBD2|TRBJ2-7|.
TGCAGTGCCACGGGACTAGCGGGAGGAGGGACCTACGAGCAGTACTTC
CSATGLAGGGTYEQYF
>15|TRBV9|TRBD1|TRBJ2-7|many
TGTGCCAGCAGCGCCGACAGGGGGCTGGGCTACGAGCAGTACTTC
CASSADRGLGYEQYF
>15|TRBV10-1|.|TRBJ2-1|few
TGCGCCAGCAGTGAGGAGGACAGAACACGCGATGAGCAGTTCTTC
CASSEEDRTRDEQFF
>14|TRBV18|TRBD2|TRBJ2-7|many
TGTGCCAGCTCACCGCCGGGACTAGCCTACGAGCAGTACTTC
CASSPPGLAYEQYF
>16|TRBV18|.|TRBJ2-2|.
TGTGCCAGCTCACCCCTGACAGAAACCTTCACCGGGGAGCTGTTTTTT
CASSPLTETFTGELFF